The TCR beta chain described here comes from a study of T cells in Graves' hyperthyroidism and ophthalmopathy. Whole-study results and caveats: Ophthalmopathy was separated from stable hyperthyroidism by a 13 V-J model.

As concerns this clonotype: What it recognizes is unknown. With a much larger clone just one base away, this may be a read error.

Amplification of TCR beta CDR3 regions was performed using RNA transcripts as template. When the TCR CDR3 underwent first-round RT-PCR, the HTBI primer set was used. One entry per CDR3 protein, called by TCRdb with MiXCR from the multiplex PCR reads. Of around 260,000 distinct CDR3 sequences listed, around 25% are singletons. Germline CDR1 and CDR2: DFQATT and SNEGSKA (reference sequence). This CDR3 region has 16 residues. This TCR came from a man aged 35-49 years with Graves' hyperthyroidism that later progressed to Graves' ophthalmopathy. J is TRBJ2-5 and V is TRBV20-1, with 9 bases that match TRBD2. Sequences were obtained from blood. The CDR3 bases are TGCGGTGCTGAACTAGCGGGCTCCCCTTTTCAAGAGACCCAGTACTTC. Protein sequence: CGAELAGSPFQETQYF.